The sequence of this T cell receptor beta chain was determined in a study of spatial heterogeneity in lung cancer. Across the whole study: Alpha-chain sequences were consistently detected less often than beta-chain sequences.

The CDR3 runs to 13 residues. Trimming pared 6 bases from V and 5 bases from J, leaving 11 bases between. Sample share makes this clonotype large (0.1 to 1%). Time point given: sample taken at primary tumor resection. Donation came from around 77 patients with untreated early-stage non-small cell lung cancer. The input material, whole RNA from tumor, nontumor lung or frozen PBMC, was sequenced unsorted. TCRdb re-called the 5' RACE reads with MiXCR, one entry per CDR3 protein. The repertoire holds approximately 640 distinct CDR3 sequences, with about 10% as singletons. Specimen: normal lung tissue next to the tumor, collected at surgery. This receptor was obtained from a male donor with early-stage non-small cell lung cancer. The V gene is TRBV12-3 or TRBV12-4, the J gene TRBJ1-5; maybe TRBD1 (6 bases). The CDR3 nucleotides read TGTGCCAGCAGGCCACAGGGAGATCAGCCCCAGCATTTT. It encodes CASRPQGDQPQHF.